This T cell receptor (beta chain) is drawn from a study of T cell responses to AZD1222 COVID-19 vaccine. Study-wide findings and caveats: Following two doses of AZD1222, Spike-specific TCR breadth and depth rose. The sample set comprised mostly white British donors with more females, and clonal diversity was possibly underestimated.

Whether given at about 4 or about 12 weeks, second doses were pooled. Libraries were prepared by immunoSEQ multiplex PCR; TCRdb keeps only in-frame clonotypes and omits some of them. The sample has approximately 31,000 clones; approximately 88% are singletons. Worth noting for this clone: Its specificity is unknown.

The sequence was collected from an adult who received the AZD1222 COVID-19 vaccine. Specimen: peripheral blood, collected 28 days after the second AZD1222 dose.

The CDR3 nucleotides are TGTGCCAGCAGCTTATATGGGGGGGCCTCCTACAATGAGCAGTTCTTC. It is translated as CASSLYGGASYNEQFF. The gene calls are TRBV7-2 and TRBJ2-1; D might be TRBD2 (7 bases). Trimming removed 2 bases at V and 0 bases at J, with 11 bases between. This CDR3 is 16 amino acids long. Germline CDR1 and CDR2: SGHTA and FQGNSA.